This T cell receptor (beta chain) was identified in a study of T cells in women clearing cervical HPV infection. Broader study findings: Effector/memory and HPV-specific T cells were not isolated, and association timing is unknown.

TCRdb's copy holds only in-frame clones and misses some; the assay was immunoSEQ multiplex PCR. This listing includes tens of thousands of clones. Regarding this clone: Its specificity is unknown. The read comes to an end 3 residues before the CDR3 does, leaving the germline J gene to fill in the end.

The CDR3 sequence is 12 residues long. J was trimmed by 6 bases and V by 7 bases; bases with no gene match: 5. The germline V gene has CDR1 SGHRS and CDR2 YFSETQ. The origin of this receptor is a woman aged 18 to 75 with a cervical HPV16 infection that either progressed to CIN3+ or cleared (not recorded which). V is TRBV5-1 and J is TRBJ2-3, with TRBD2 matching over 7 bases. Material for sequencing was blood buffy coat. CDR3 protein: CASSSRGDTQYF. The CDR3 DNA, read in part, is TGCGCCAGCTCCTCGCGGGGGGATACG.